What follows describes a single T cell receptor (beta chain). The target antigen is unknown. The germline gives CDR1 MDHEN, CDR2 SYDVKM. Trimming removed 3 bases at V and 6 bases at J, with 6 bases between. CDR3 length: 12 residues. TCRdb's table, derived via immunoSEQ multiplex PCR, lists solely in-frame clones and lacks some. In the table there are 150,000 to 200,000 clones, around 85% of which are singletons. The entry originates in a study of lymphopenia after photon versus proton radiotherapy. General observations from the study: Survival link was tested only in deceased patients; proton benefit remains a possibility. After lymphocyte nadir, photon-treated repertoires showed oligoclonal expansion, especially CD8+ Temra. A bigger post-nadir fall in TCR diversity correlated inversely with survival time in deceased patients. Under photons, naive T cells and diversity fell while effector/memory populations rose.

This clonotype was obtained from a man in his fifties with gastric cancer. This sample comprised peripheral blood, obtained from a patient treated with photon-based radiotherapy. The V call is TRBV28, the J call TRBJ1-5; D not resolved. The CDR3, as DNA: TGTGCCAGCAGTTTTTCGCGTCAGCCCCAGCATTTT. Amino acids: CASSFSRQPQHF.